The 13 T cell receptor beta chains below all came from one sample that was sequenced in a study of CD8+CD57+ T cells in acquired aplastic anemia. TCR beta VDJ and CDR3 were profiled, and genomic DNA was the template. One entry per CDR3 protein, called by TCRdb with MiXCR from the reads. The sample has about 210,000 distinct CDR3 sequences, 34% seen once. Sequenced sample: sorted CD4+, CD8+, or CD8+CD57+ T cells (not recorded which) from PBMCs. All receptors derive from a human donor in good health, serving as a control.

This clonotype showed up just once. This chain links TRBV18 with TRBJ2-5, with unresolved D. The CDR3 is 15 residues long. The ends were cut back, 6 bases at V and 2 bases at J, with 16 bases in the middle. Germline-derived CDR1 and CDR2 are KGHSH and LQKENI. The CDR3 nucleotides read TGTGCCAGCTCCCCGGCGTCGTTCAGTCAAGAGACCCAGTACTTC. Translation: CASSPASFSQETQYF.

This sequence joins TRBV11-1 and TRBJ2-2, with 13 bases matching TRBD2. Trimming at V came to 6 bases and at J to 0 bases, leaving 4 bases not matched to a gene. Germline V gene lookup returns CDR1 SGHAT and CDR2 FQDESV (reference sequence). The CDR3 totals 17 residues. As DNA, the CDR3 is TGTGCCAGCAGTGGGACTAGCGGGATACCGAACACCGGGGAGCTGTTTTTT. This translates into CASSGTSGIPNTGELFF.

The J gene is TRBJ2-7, the V gene TRBV15; TRBD2 matches at 14 bases. This CDR3 contains 17 residues. The trim removed 2 bases at V and 3 bases at J, leaving 6 bases unmatched. The germline V gene encodes CDR1 LNHNV and CDR2 YYDKDF (reference sequence). CDR3 region: CATSRKAGTSGSYEQYF. For the CDR3, the DNA is TGTGCCACCAGCAGAAAAGCCGGGACTAGCGGGAGCTACGAGCAGTACTTC. The variable domain in full, completed from reference TRBV15 and TRBJ2-7, reads DAMVIQNPRYQVTQFGKPVTLSCSQTLNHNVMYWYQQKSSQAPKLLFHYYDKDFNNEADTPDNFQSRRPNTSFCFLDIRSPGLGDTAMYLCATSRKAGTSGSYEQYFGPGTRLTVT.

This clonotype was detected a few times. The chain recombines TRBV3-1 with TRBJ1-2; TRBD1 matches at 9 bases. CDR3 length: 15 residues. Germline-derived CDR1 and CDR2 are LGHDT and YNNKEL (reference sequence). V gave up 1 base and J gave up 4 bases; unmatched junction bases: 4. CDR3 loop: CASSQAGQGSYGYTF. The CDR3 DNA reads TGTGCCAGCAGCCAAGCGGGACAGGGTAGCTATGGCTACACCTTC. Full variable domain (remainder filled in from reference TRBV3-1 and TRBJ1-2): DTAVSQTPKYLVTQMGNDKSIKCEQNLGHDTMYWYKQDSKKFLKIMFSYNNKELIINETVPNRFSPKSPDKAHLNLHINSLELGDSAVYFCASSQAGQGSYGYTFGSGTRLTVV.

This clonotype was observed many times. This sequence joins TRBV6-1 and TRBJ2-3, with D perhaps TRBD2 (5 bases). Per germline, CDR1 MNHNS and CDR2 SASEGT. The CDR3 has 14 residues. V dropped 8 bases and J dropped 0 bases, with 12 bases sitting between them. CDR3: CASGEWASTDTQYF. The CDR3, as DNA: TGTGCCAGCGGGGAGTGGGCAAGCACAGATACGCAGTATTTT.

This clonotype has just a few counts. The rearrangement links TRBV29-1 to TRBJ2-7, with a tentative D call TRBD1 (6 bases). V dropped 7 bases and J dropped 5 bases, with 12 bases sitting between them. The CDR3 runs 11 residues. Germline values: CDR1 SQVTM, CDR2 ANQGSEA. The CDR3 DNA is TGCAGCGGCCGCAGGGGTCACGAGCAGTACTTC. This gives the protein CSGRRGHEQYF.

This clonotype was observed many times. V usage is TRBV11-1 and J usage is TRBJ1-6; no clear D. V lost 1 base, J lost 4 bases, and 14 bases lay in between. Germline V gene data show CDR1 as SGHAT and CDR2 as FQDESV (reference sequence). CDR3 length: 17 amino acids. The CDR3 region has the DNA TGTGCCAGCAGCTTAGGTTTTGGGAGGACTTATAATTCACCCCTCCACTTT. Its translation: CASSLGFGRTYNSPLHF.

The chain joins TRBV2 to TRBJ2-7, with 7 bases matching TRBD1. This CDR3 is built from 13 residues. Germline-derived CDR1 and CDR2 are SNHLY and FYNNEI. V gave up 10 bases and J gave up 5 bases; unmatched junction bases: 11. The CDR3 DNA reads as TGTGCCACCAGCTCCGACAGGGTCGACGAGCAGTACTTC. Translating it yields CATSSDRVDEQYF.

This clonotype has just a few counts. V usage is TRBV25-1 and J usage is TRBJ2-5, with D uncertain. The CDR3 consists of 17 residues. The V and J ends lost 2 bases and 2 bases respectively, with 18 bases between them. Germline V gives CDR1 MGHDK, CDR2 SYGVNS. CDR3 protein: CASSEIRSAQLQETQYF. CDR3 sequence (DNA): TGTGCCAGCAGTGAAATCCGGAGCGCACAATTACAAGAGACCCAGTACTTC.

This clonotype was counted ten times or more. The CDR3 DNA reads TGCAGTGCTAGACACAGCTCCTACAATGAGCAGTTCTTC. Translating gives CSARHSSYNEQFF. The chain combines TRBV20-1 with TRBJ2-1; D ambiguous. Deletions cut 2 bases from V and 0 bases from J, with 5 bases between. Germline V lookup: CDR1 DFQATT, CDR2 SNEGSKA (reference sequence). This CDR3 is built from 13 residues.

This clonotype occurred a few times. V gene TRBV24-1 combines with J gene TRBJ2-7; no reliable D call. V was cut by 4 bases and J by 4 bases, with 10 bases left in between. Germline CDR1 and CDR2: KGHDR and SFDVKD. There are 13 residues in the CDR3. The CDR3 DNA follows: TGTGCCACCAGTGAATCGGGCCAGTACGAGCAGTACTTC. Its protein is CATSESGQYEQYF.

The gene calls are TRBV10-3 and TRBJ2-6; possible D gene TRBD2, 5 bases. The V gene lost 4 bases and the J gene lost 0 bases, with 7 bases spanning the gap. Germline CDR1 reads ENHRY; CDR2 reads SYGVKD. The CDR3 has 15 residues. The CDR3, as DNA: TGTGCCATCAGTGGGGAGTCCTCTGGGGCCAACGTCCTGACTTTC. Protein: CAISGESSGANVLTF.

The chain links TRBV30 to TRBJ1-1; D not certain. The germline V and J ends were trimmed by 5 bases and 4 bases, with 14 bases remaining between them. Germline values: CDR1 GTSNPN, CDR2 SVGIG (reference sequence). This CDR3 region has 13 residues. Here the CDR3 reads CAWERLGSTEAFF. Written as DNA, the CDR3 is TGTGCCTGGGAAAGACTGGGGAGCACTGAAGCTTTCTTT. Looking up the rest from reference TRBV30 and TRBJ1-1 gives the full variable domain: SQTIHQWPATLVQPVGSPLSLECTVEGTSNPNLYWYRQAAGRGLQLLFYSVGIGQISSEVPQNLSASRPQDRQFILSSKKLLLSDSGFYLCAWERLGSTEAFFGQGTRLTVV.